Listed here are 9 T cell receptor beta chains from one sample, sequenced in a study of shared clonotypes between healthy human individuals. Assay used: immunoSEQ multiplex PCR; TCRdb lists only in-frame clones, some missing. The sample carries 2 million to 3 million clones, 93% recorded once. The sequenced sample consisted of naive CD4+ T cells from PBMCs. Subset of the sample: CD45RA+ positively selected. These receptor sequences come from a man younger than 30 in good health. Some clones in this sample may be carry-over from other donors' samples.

The CDR3 here is CASSPRKGPLDGYTF. In nucleotides, the CDR3 is TGCGCCAGCAGCCCTCGTAAGGGCCCCTTAGATGGCTACACCTTC. The rearrangement links TRBV4-3 to TRBJ1-2; D call uncertain. Per germline, CDR1 LGHNA and CDR2 YSLEER. V shed 4 bases and J shed 6 bases, with 18 bases lying between them. The CDR3 is 15 residues long.

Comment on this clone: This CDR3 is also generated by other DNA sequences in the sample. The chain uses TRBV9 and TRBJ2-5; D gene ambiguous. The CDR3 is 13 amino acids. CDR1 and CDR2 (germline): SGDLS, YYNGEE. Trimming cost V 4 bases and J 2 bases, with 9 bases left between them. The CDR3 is CASSPGAQETQYF. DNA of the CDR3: TGTGCCAGCAGCCCCGGCGCACAAGAGACCCAGTACTTC.

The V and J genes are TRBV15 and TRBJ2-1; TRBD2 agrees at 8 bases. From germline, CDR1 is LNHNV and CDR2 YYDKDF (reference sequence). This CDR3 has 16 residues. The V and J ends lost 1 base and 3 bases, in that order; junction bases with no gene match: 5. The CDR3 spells CATSRGASGYYNEQFF. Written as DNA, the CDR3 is TGTGCCACCAGCAGAGGGGCTAGCGGGTACTACAATGAGCAGTTCTTC.

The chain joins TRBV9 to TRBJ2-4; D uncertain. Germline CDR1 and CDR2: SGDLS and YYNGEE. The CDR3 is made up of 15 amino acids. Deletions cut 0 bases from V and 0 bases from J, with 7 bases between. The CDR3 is CASSVGPIAKNIQYF. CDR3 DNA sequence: TGTGCCAGCAGCGTAGGACCCATAGCCAAAAACATTCAGTACTTC.

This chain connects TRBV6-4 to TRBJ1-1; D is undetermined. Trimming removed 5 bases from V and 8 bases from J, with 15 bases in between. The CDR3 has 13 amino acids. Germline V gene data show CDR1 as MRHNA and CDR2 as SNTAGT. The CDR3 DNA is TGTGCCAGCAGTCGAGTGGGGTTCCACGAAGCTTTCTTT. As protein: CASSRVGFHEAFF.

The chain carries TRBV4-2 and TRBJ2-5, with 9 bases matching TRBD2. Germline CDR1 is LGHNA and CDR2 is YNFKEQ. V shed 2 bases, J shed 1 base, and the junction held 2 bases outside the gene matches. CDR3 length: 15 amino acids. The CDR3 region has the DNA TGTGCCAGCAGCCAACTAGCGGGGCTCCAAGAGACCCAGTACTTC. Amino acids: CASSQLAGLQETQYF.

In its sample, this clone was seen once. The CDR3 region is CASRSGQGAHEQYF. CDR3 nucleotide sequence: TGTGCCAGCAGGTCGGGACAGGGGGCCCACGAGCAGTACTTC. The chain employs TRBV27 and TRBJ2-7, with 12 nucleotides matching TRBD1. This CDR3 has 14 amino acids. Unmatched junction bases numbered 5, after V lost 6 bases and J lost 5 bases. Germline CDR1 MNHEY, CDR2 SMNVEV (reference sequence).

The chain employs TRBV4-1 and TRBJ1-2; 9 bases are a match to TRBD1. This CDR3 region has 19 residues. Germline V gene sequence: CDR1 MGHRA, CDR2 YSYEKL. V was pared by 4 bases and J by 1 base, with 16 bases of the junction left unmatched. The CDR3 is CASSRQQGANLLLNYGYTF. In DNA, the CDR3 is TGCGCCAGCAGCCGACAACAGGGGGCCAACCTCCTCCTTAACTATGGCTACACCTTC.

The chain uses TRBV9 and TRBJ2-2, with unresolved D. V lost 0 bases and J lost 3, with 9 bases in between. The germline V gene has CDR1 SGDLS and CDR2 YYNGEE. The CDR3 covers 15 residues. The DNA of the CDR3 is TGTGCCAGCAGCGTAGGGGATTTGGACACCGGGGAGCTGTTTTTT. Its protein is CASSVGDLDTGELFF.